This T cell receptor beta chain came from a study of identical twins. This clonotype was seen many times. No antigen is known for it. The germline gives CDR1 DFQATT, CDR2 SNEGSKA (reference sequence). CDR3 length: 13 residues. The V gene lost 4 bases and the J gene lost 1 base, with 10 bases spanning the gap. Study observations and caveats: For monozygotic twins, models underestimated out-of-frame TCR alpha sharing.

TCRdb fed the 5' RACE reads into MiXCR, producing one record per CDR3 protein. Among 350,000 to 450,000 distinct CDR3 sequences, about 18% were seen once, and the ten largest hold less than 15%. The rearrangement joins TRBV20-1 to TRBJ1-2, with D possibly being TRBD1 (5 bases). The sample comprised naive T cells sorted from blood. This receptor was identified in a man aged 50 or older in good health. The CDR3 sequence: CSANTGINYGYTF. The CDR3 bases are TGCAGTGCTAATACAGGAATTAACTATGGCTACACCTTC.